This TCR beta chain was sequenced during a study of blood T cell repertoires in COVID-19 (dated by TCRdb to 2018 to 2021). The study in broad terms: Samples from collaborators originated in the United States, Italy and Spain and spanned both the acute and convalescent phases of COVID-19. The material from the prospective study consisted of cDNA or gDNA derived from T cells, B-cell-depleted T cells, or PBMCs. Subjects who had been exposed to COVID-19, were actively infected with it, or had recovered from it provided the deeply sampled blood TCRbeta repertoires that made up the dataset. The repertoires were made available in a free public database intended to serve as a resource for research on the immune response to SARS-CoV-2. Samples came from the ongoing ImmuneRACE study (first 160 participants) plus 1,254 subjects from 6 global collaborators. Nearly every sample came with metadata listing a de-identified subject ID, COVID-19 status, age in years and sex. Where HLA class I and class II types were available, the types were taken from metadata supplied by the sample provider, not from assay-based typing.

The immunoSEQ Assay, a bias-controlled multiplex PCR, was used to amplify TCRbeta CDR3 regions from genomic DNA. Processing in the source paper ran as follows. The number of nucleated cells in each sample was estimated from the amplification of reference gene primers within the assay. To quantify the absolute abundance of each unique TCRbeta CDR3 rearrangement, sequence reads were collapsed and filtered. Productive Simpson clonality was computed per sample as the square root of Simpson's diversity index over productive rearrangements. TCRdb limited this immuneACCESS table to in-frame rearrangements with V and J called. A share of clones is missing; checked studies link under half to unresolved V genes, and the rest is unexplained. V, J and clone size are taken as reported in that table, and D and trimming were inferred from the DNA itself. The sample has about 350,000 clones on record, roughly 86% of them singletons. Of the sample, less than 6% is held by the ten largest clones.

Study-wide conclusions, independent of this receptor: How much clinical and demographic metadata was included differed by source and by participant, and the metadata was provided uncurated.

Participants in the prospective study were enrolled through a virtual design, were aged about 18 to 100 years, and lived in 24 United States geographic areas. Cohort assignment in the prospective study relied on participant-reported clinical history from a screening survey and a study questionnaire. Recovered participants in ImmuneRACE Cohort 3 were defined by two consecutive negative NP/OP PCR tests, clearance by a healthcare professional, or resolution of symptoms. Mobile phlebotomists in the prospective study collected whole blood, serum and a nasopharyngeal or oropharyngeal swab from every participant. Additional blood draws and questionnaires over an approximately two-month period could optionally be provided by prospective study participants. Prospective study blood samples were shipped either frozen or at room temperature before DNA extraction. The table lists this clone with a few counts. Its antigen has not been determined. No quality values exist for individual bases; no much larger clone is one base distant.

The CDR3 starts with the cysteine, ends with the phenylalanine, and has 15 residues. The sequence is cut down to CDR3 DNA, 45 bases in frame from base 1. Looking up the germline V gene yields CDR1 SNHLY and CDR2 FYNNEI. V is shortened by 5 bases, J by 5 bases, and the region joining them spans 16 bases. The receptor was isolated from a woman in her twenties or thirties who had recovered from COVID-19. The source material was PBMCs or T cells enriched from blood (not recorded which). The chain was built from TRBV2 and TRBJ1-5; the D region possibly corresponds to TRBD1 (6 bases align). CDR3 sequence: CASSWTQGGDQPQHF. The nucleotide sequence reads as follows: TGTGCCAGCAGTTGGACACAGGGTGGGGATCAGCCCCAGCATTTT.